The 29 T cell receptor beta chains below come from one sample, sequenced in a study of CD8 T cells in Susac syndrome. Random hexamers were used to reverse transcribe an amount of about 0.45 to 1 ug RNA. One entry per CDR3 protein, called by TCRdb with MiXCR from the immunoSEQ multiplex PCR reads. The table lists approximately 180,000 distinct CDR3 sequences, approximately 96% of them singletons. Sequences were obtained from CD4+ T cells from PBMCs. The receptors were sampled from a human donor with multiple sclerosis.

The CDR3 region has the DNA TGCGCCAGCAGCCGATTGACCTCCGGCGCCTACGAGCAGTACTTC. This gives the protein CASSRLTSGAYEQYF. The rearrangement joins TRBV4-1 to TRBJ2-7; no clear D gene. V shed 4 bases and J shed 2 bases, with 15 bases lying between them. The CDR3 is 15 residues long. CDR1 and CDR2 from the germline V gene are MGHRA and YSYEKL.

The chain joins TRBV15 to TRBJ2-1; 13 nucleotides align to TRBD2. CDR1 LNHNV and CDR2 YYDKDF come from the germline V gene (reference sequence). Losses at the gene ends were 0 bases for V and 8 bases for J; bases not matched to a gene: 7. This CDR3 is built from 17 residues. The CDR3 loop is CATSRDTSGGAADEQFF. Written as DNA, the CDR3 is TGTGCCACCAGCAGAGACACTAGCGGGGGGGCCGCCGATGAGCAGTTCTTC.

A word on this clonotype: The junction departs from germline at one end; a sequencing error may be responsible. The chain recombines TRBV6-1 with TRBJ2-3; 8 nucleotides align to TRBD1. The CDR3 extends over 14 amino acids. Germline values: CDR1 MNHNS, CDR2 SASEGT. The CDR3 here is CASSPGQGTDTQYF. CDR3 nucleotide sequence: TGCGCCAGCAGCCCGGGACAGGGCACAGATACGCAGTATTTT.

The chain carries TRBV3-1 and TRBJ1-6; D is undetermined. This CDR3 comprises 15 residues. The germline V and J ends were trimmed by 0 bases and 7 bases, with 10 bases remaining between them. Germline-derived CDR1 and CDR2 are LGHDT and YNNKEL (reference sequence). Here the CDR3 DNA reads TGTGCCAGCAGCCAAGAGCGGGGTGTGAATTCACCCCTCCACTTT. Translated: CASSQERGVNSPLHF.

The J gene is TRBJ1-5, the V gene TRBV20-1; D perhaps matches TRBD1 (5 bases). CDR1 is DFQATT and CDR2 is SNEGSKA in the germline V gene (reference sequence). With 3 bases removed from V and 5 bases from J, the gap between germline ends came to 20 bases. This CDR3 spans 16 amino acids. CDR3 sequence (DNA): TGCAGTGCTAGGGACCCCGGGGGGGGAGTAGATCAGCCCCAGCATTTT. Translation: CSARDPGGGVDQPQHF.

The V and J genes are TRBV30 and TRBJ1-2, with 9 bases matching TRBD1. Germline values: CDR1 GTSNPN, CDR2 SVGIG (reference sequence). There are 13 residues in the CDR3. After removal of 3 bases from V and 4 bases from J, the junction contained 3 bases not matched to a gene. The CDR3 loop reads CAWRDRGGYGYTF. CDR3 DNA: TGTGCCTGGAGGGACAGGGGAGGCTATGGCTACACCTTC.

A single count supports this clonotype. V usage is TRBV9 and J usage is TRBJ1-2; TRBD1 matches 10 bases. Per germline, CDR1 SGDLS and CDR2 YYNGEE. This CDR3 is 16 amino acids long. V gave up 3 bases and J gave up 5 bases; unmatched junction bases: 10. The CDR3 protein is CASSDIGTGESYGYTF. CDR3 sequence (DNA): TGTGCCAGCAGCGATATCGGGACAGGGGAGTCGTATGGCTACACCTTC.

The gene calls are TRBV20-1 and TRBJ1-5; unclear D gene. Germline CDR1 DFQATT, CDR2 SNEGSKA (reference sequence). This CDR3 contains 14 residues. Trimming removed 3 bases from V and 4 bases from J, with 13 bases in between. The CDR3: CSASPGSANQPQHF. The CDR3 region has the DNA TGCAGTGCTAGCCCCGGGTCAGCTAATCAGCCCCAGCATTTT.

The chain recombines TRBV7-9 with TRBJ2-3; the D is unclear. The CDR3 sequence is 15 residues long. Looked up from germline, CDR1 is SEHNR and CDR2 is FQNEAQ (reference sequence). V was clipped by 5 bases and J by 6 bases, with 18 bases between them. The CDR3 loop reads CASSPGSNPRDTQYF. The CDR3 DNA reads TGTGCCAGCAGCCCTGGGTCTAACCCTAGGGATACGCAGTATTTT.

V is TRBV4-1 and J is TRBJ1-2; 10 nucleotides line up with TRBD1. This CDR3 comprises 16 residues. V shed 0 bases, J shed 6 bases, and the junction held 7 bases outside the gene matches. The V gene's germline CDR1 is MGHRA and CDR2 YSYEKL. The CDR3 sequence: CASSQDGTGDSDGYTF. The CDR3 coding sequence is TGCGCCAGCAGCCAAGACGGGACAGGGGACTCCGATGGCTACACCTTC.

V and J are TRBV7-2 and TRBJ1-5; 8 nucleotides line up with TRBD1. Germline V CDR1 and CDR2: SGHTA, FQGNSA. CDR3 length equals 15 residues. V gave up 4 bases and J gave up 3 bases; unmatched junction bases: 5. Written as DNA, the CDR3 is TGTGCCAGCAGCTCGCCGGGACAGGTCAATCAGCCCCAGCATTTT. Its translation is CASSSPGQVNQPQHF.

This sequence joins TRBV30 and TRBJ2-7, with D possibly being TRBD1 or TRBD2 (5 bases each). From germline, CDR1 is GTSNPN and CDR2 SVGIG (reference sequence). V was cut by 7 bases and J by 6 bases, with 22 bases left in between. The CDR3 sequence is 14 residues long. CDR3: CASSAAGWTTEQYF. CDR3 bases: TGTGCCTCCTCAGCGGCAGGGTGGACGACCGAGCAGTACTTC. Variable domain in full (rest from reference TRBV30 and TRBJ2-7): SQTIHQWPATLVQPVGSPLSLECTVEGTSNPNLYWYRQAAGRGLQLLFYSVGIGQISSEVPQNLSASRPQDRQFILSSKKLLLSDSGFYLCASSAAGWTTEQYFGPGTRLTVT.

DNA of the CDR3: TGTGCCAGCAGTCAGGGGGCGAACGGCTACACCTTC. Translated: CASSQGANGYTF. This chain connects TRBV6-2 or TRBV6-3 to TRBJ1-2, with TRBD1 matching 8 bases. Germline V gene lookup returns CDR1 MNHEY and CDR2 SVGEGT. This CDR3 comprises 12 residues. J gave up 8 bases and V 5 bases, and 4 bases lay outside the gene matches.

CDR3 bases: TGCGCCAGCAGCCAAGATCTGGGACAGGGTGAGACCCAGTACTTC. It specifies CASSQDLGQGETQYF. The chain carries TRBV4-3 and TRBJ2-5, with 9 positions matching TRBD1. With V trimmed by 0 bases and J by 5 bases, 4 bases remained unmatched. The CDR3 sequence is 15 residues long. The germline gives CDR1 LGHNA, CDR2 YSLEER.

This chain uses TRBV7-9 with TRBJ2-3; possibly TRBD1 or TRBD2 for D (5 bases each). The CDR3 contains 10 residues. V lost 8 bases and J lost 5, with 5 bases in between. The V gene's germline CDR1 is SEHNR and CDR2 FQNEAQ (reference sequence). The CDR3 DNA is TGTGCCAGCGGGGGAGATACGCAGTATTTT. As protein: CASGGDTQYF. The full variable domain, completed using reference TRBV7-9 and TRBJ2-3, is DTGVSQNPRHKITKRGQNVTFRCDPISEHNRLYWYRQTLGQGPEFLTYFQNEAQLEKSRLLSDRFSAERPKGSFSTLEIQRTEQGDSAMYLCASGGDTQYFGPGTRLTVL.

The chain employs TRBV15 and TRBJ1-5; D ambiguous. CDR3 size: 13 residues. V was pared by 5 bases and J by 3 bases, with 8 bases between. Germline V gene sequence: CDR1 LNHNV, CDR2 YYDKDF (reference sequence). CDR3 coding DNA: TGTGCCACCAGCCCCTCTCCCAATCAGCCCCAGCATTTT. Its protein is CATSPSPNQPQHF.

This sequence joins TRBV23-1 and TRBJ1-2, with 9 bases matching TRBD1. TRBV23-1 is annotated as an ORF whose role is uncertain. CDR3 size: 17 residues. V lost 4 bases and J lost 3; bases outside the gene matches: 12. CDR3 sequence: CASSPSGQGNYDYGYTF. CDR3 DNA: TGCGCCAGCAGTCCATCGGGACAGGGAAATTACGACTATGGCTACACCTTC.

The rearrangement joins TRBV18 to TRBJ1-2; D not certain. Between the trimmed V and J ends, which lost 3 bases and 8 bases, there was a span of 13 bases. CDR3 length equals 13 residues. Germline V gene sequence: CDR1 KGHSH, CDR2 LQKENI. CDR3 nucleotides: TGTGCCAGCTCACCCCGAGTTGAGGACGGCTACACCTTC. As protein: CASSPRVEDGYTF.

The CDR3 reads CSVTSGGTDTQYF. CDR3 bases: TGCAGCGTGACTAGCGGGGGCACAGATACGCAGTATTTT. The V and J genes are TRBV29-1 and TRBJ2-3; 11 nucleotides line up with TRBD2. The CDR3 runs 13 residues. Germline CDR1 and CDR2: SQVTM and ANQGSEA. The V and J ends lost 6 bases and 1 base, in that order; junction bases with no gene match: 0.

The rearrangement links TRBV7-2 to TRBJ2-1, with 9 positions matching TRBD1. Trimming removed 1 base from V and 8 bases from J; junction bases left unmatched: 6. The CDR3 spans 15 residues. Germline CDR1 reads SGHTA; CDR2 reads FQGNSA. CDR3 loop: CASSLGRDRAHEQFF. CDR3 sequence (DNA): TGTGCCAGCAGCTTAGGCCGGGACAGGGCCCATGAGCAGTTCTTC.

J is TRBJ2-1 and V is TRBV5-1; D is perhaps TRBD2 (6 bases). The V gene's germline CDR1 is SGHRS and CDR2 YFSETQ. There are 16 residues in the CDR3. Trimming pared 4 bases from V and 7 bases from J, leaving 21 bases between. The CDR3 region is CASSILAEIAGNEQFF. As DNA, the CDR3 is TGCGCCAGCAGCATCTTAGCGGAAATCGCGGGGAATGAGCAGTTCTTC.

The chain recombines TRBV6-2 or TRBV6-3 with TRBJ1-2; unclear D gene. Germline V gene sequence: CDR1 MNHEY, CDR2 SVGEGT. This CDR3 is 15 amino acids long. Deletions cut 2 bases from V and 8 bases from J, with 18 bases between. In DNA, the CDR3 is TGTGCCAGCAGTTACGAAGTTCGCAGGAGAGGGGGCTACACCTTC. Its protein is CASSYEVRRRGGYTF.

This sequence joins TRBV4-3 and TRBJ2-3; TRBD1 is a possible D gene (7 bases). The CDR3 extends over 16 amino acids. V shed 3 bases and J shed 0 bases, with 13 bases lying between them. Germline CDR1 is LGHNA and CDR2 is YSLEER. The CDR3 DNA is TGCGCCAGCAGCCACGTGGCAGGGGGGAGCACAGATACGCAGTATTTT. This codes for CASSHVAGGSTDTQYF.

This rearrangement joins TRBV12-3 or TRBV12-4 to TRBJ1-5; a weak D match, TRBD1 (5 bases). Trimming shortened V by 5 bases and J by 11 bases, and 19 bases separated the two germline ends. The CDR3 has 14 amino acids. CDR3 residues: CASSDRQARGAQHF. As DNA, the CDR3 is TGTGCCAGCAGTGATCGACAAGCGAGGGGAGCCCAGCATTTT.

The chain carries TRBV5-6 and TRBJ1-5; D call uncertain. Deletions cut 0 bases from V and 5 bases from J, with 6 bases between. This CDR3 has 13 residues. Germline-derived CDR1 and CDR2 are SGHDT and YYEEEE. The CDR3 region is CASSLAADQPQHF. CDR3 DNA: TGTGCCAGCAGCTTGGCGGCAGATCAGCCCCAGCATTTT.

This clonotype showed up just once. This chain uses TRBV7-9 with TRBJ2-5; TRBD1 aligns across 10 bases. This CDR3 has 14 amino acids. Germline V gene lookup returns CDR1 SEHNR and CDR2 FQNEAQ (reference sequence). The J segment lost 5 bases and the V segment lost 4 bases, leaving 4 bases of the junction unmatched. CDR3 DNA: TGTGCCAGCAGCTCACCGGGACAGGGGGAGACCCAGTACTTC. This sequence encodes CASSSPGQGETQYF.

In this sample, this clonotype turned up once. V usage is TRBV7-9 and J usage is TRBJ1-1; D remains ambiguous. The CDR3 has 15 amino acids. Germline CDR1 is SEHNR and CDR2 is FQNEAQ (reference sequence). The germline V and J ends were trimmed by 5 bases and 1 base, with 14 bases remaining between them. The CDR3 is CASSVTTRGNTEAFF. The DNA for the CDR3 is TGTGCCAGCAGCGTGACGACCCGGGGGAACACTGAAGCTTTCTTT.

This rearrangement joins TRBV25-1 to TRBJ2-2; 11 bases are a match to TRBD1. This CDR3 comprises 16 residues. Germline V gene sequence: CDR1 MGHDK, CDR2 SYGVNS. J lost 4 bases, V lost 7 bases, and 8 bases had no gene match. CDR3 nucleotides: TGTGCCAGCAACCAAATAGGGACAGGGGGCACCGGGGAGCTGTTTTTT. Protein: CASNQIGTGGTGELFF.

The chain couples TRBV27 to TRBJ1-2, with a weak D call TRBD1 (5 bases). There are 13 residues in the CDR3. The V end lost 6 bases, the J end lost 10 bases, and 18 bases lay between the germline ends. The germline CDR1 and CDR2 sequences are MNHEY and SMNVEV (reference sequence). The CDR3 protein is CASSGTPFYLYTF. The CDR3, as DNA: TGTGCCAGCAGCGGGACGCCCTTCTATCTCTACACCTTC.